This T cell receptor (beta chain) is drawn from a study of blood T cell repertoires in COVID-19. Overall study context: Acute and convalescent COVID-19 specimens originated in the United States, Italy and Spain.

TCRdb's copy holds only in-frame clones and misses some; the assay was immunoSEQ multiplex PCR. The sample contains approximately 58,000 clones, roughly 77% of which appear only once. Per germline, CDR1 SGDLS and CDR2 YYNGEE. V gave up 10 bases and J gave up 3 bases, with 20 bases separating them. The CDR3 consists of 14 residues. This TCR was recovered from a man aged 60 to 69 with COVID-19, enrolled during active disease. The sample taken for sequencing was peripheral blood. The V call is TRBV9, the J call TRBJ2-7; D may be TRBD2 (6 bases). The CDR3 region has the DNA TGTGCCGACCCCAGGAGGGAGGCAGGCTACGAGCAGTACTTC. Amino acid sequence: CADPRREAGYEQYF.